This record concerns one T cell receptor (beta chain) sequence. Its target is unknown. J gave up 4 bases and V 6 bases, and 10 bases lay outside the gene matches. Germline V CDR1 and CDR2: SGHAT, FQNNGV. The CDR3 extends over 15 amino acids. Through a sample-barcoded 5' primer and a J-beta primer mix, a second PCR was run for roughly 7 to 11 cycles. Tags on each cDNA molecule came from a template-switch adaptor with 12 random nucleotides. MiXCR, applied by TCRdb to the 5' RACE reads, yields one record per CDR3 protein. This sample has 550,000 to 800,000 distinct CDR3 sequences, with more than 20% found just once. This record belongs to a study of blood T cells in healthy people across ages. Study-wide results and limits: It was held that the diversity estimates obtained from one million T cells were underestimates.

The chain uses TRBV11-2 and TRBJ2-5; TRBD2 matches 8 bases. What was sequenced was blood. The sequence was obtained from a man in his 70s in good health. CDR3 region: CASSYPQAGGETQYF. CDR3 sequence (DNA): TGTGCCAGCAGTTACCCCCAGGCGGGAGGAGAGACCCAGTACTTC.